Shown below are 31 T cell receptor beta chains from a single sample sequenced in a study of regulatory T cells in long-lasting Graves disease. TCR beta libraries were built with iRepertoire HTBI primers and Arm-PCR of CDR3 regions. TCRdb independently ran MiXCR on the multiplex PCR reads; one entry per CDR3 protein. The sample has roughly 360,000 distinct CDR3 sequences; roughly 25% are singletons. Time point given: persistent/refractory GD, antithyroid drugs over 5 years with positive TRAb. PBMC-extracted RNA yielded the TCR library. The sequenced sample was peripheral blood mononuclear cells (PBMCs), obtained when the disease was refractory, from a patient treated with antithyroid drugs. These receptors all come from a woman in her thirties or forties with Graves disease.

The gene calls are TRBV20-1 and TRBJ1-1, with D uncertain. Germline CDR1 DFQATT, CDR2 SNEGSKA (reference sequence). Trimming removed 5 bases at V and 13 bases at J, with 20 bases between. The length of the CDR3 is 12 residues. The CDR3 bases are TGCAGTGCTTCCAGCCCTATCCTAGGTGTTTTCTTT. Translated: CSASSPILGVFF.

CDR3 DNA: TGTGCCAGTAGTATTTATACCGGGACCCGAGGTGGTGAGCAGTACTTC. This codes for CASSIYTGTRGGEQYF. The rearrangement uses TRBV19 and TRBJ2-7; the D call may be TRBD1 or TRBD2 (5 bases each). The CDR3 consists of 16 residues. The V end was cut by 3 bases, the J end by 7 bases, with 22 bases between. Germline values: CDR1 LNHDA, CDR2 SQIVND (reference sequence).

This clonotype occurred many times. The V gene is TRBV29-1, the J gene TRBJ2-7; D is possibly TRBD1 (6 bases). Trimming stripped 6 bases from V and 3 bases from J, with 12 bases between. The germline CDR1 and CDR2 sequences are SQVTM and ANQGSEA. The CDR3 is 12 amino acids. This chain's CDR3 is CSVQGGIYEQYF. Here the CDR3 DNA reads TGCAGCGTCCAAGGGGGTATCTACGAGCAGTACTTC.

This clonotype was seen many times. The chain links TRBV28 to TRBJ2-7; TRBD2 matches at 11 bases. Germline CDR1 reads MDHEN; CDR2 reads SYDVKM. The length of the CDR3 is 16 residues. Trimming at V came to 5 bases and at J to 0 bases, leaving 6 bases not matched to a gene. The CDR3 reads CASSELAGVASYEQYF. In DNA, the CDR3 is TGTGCCAGCAGTGAACTAGCGGGAGTCGCCTCCTACGAGCAGTACTTC.

This clonotype was seen many times. The chain combines TRBV12-3 or TRBV12-4 with TRBJ1-5, with D possibly TRBD1 on 6 matching bases. This CDR3 region has 17 residues. V lost 5 bases, J lost 0 bases, and 17 bases lay in between. CDR3 sequence: CASSAGTNTDSNQPQHF. The CDR3 DNA sequence: TGTGCCAGCAGTGCCGGGACAAATACGGATAGCAATCAGCCCCAGCATTTT.

This clonotype was seen a few times. The chain couples TRBV5-1 to TRBJ1-6; D is ambiguous. The CDR3 has 15 residues. Trimming stripped 3 bases from V and 8 bases from J, with 15 bases between. Germline CDR1 SGHRS, CDR2 YFSETQ. This CDR3 is CASSSEGTDYSPLHF. The CDR3 bases are TGCGCCAGCAGCTCTGAGGGTACGGATTATTCACCCCTCCACTTT.

This clonotype has just a few counts. This chain links TRBV7-9 with TRBJ2-7; the match to TRBD2 covers 10 bases. V lost 5 bases and J lost 3; bases outside the gene matches: 7. This CDR3 comprises 15 residues. Germline V gives CDR1 SEHNR, CDR2 FQNEAQ (reference sequence). The CDR3 DNA reads TGTGCCAGCAGCGCTTTAGCGGGAGGCTTCTACGAGCAGTACTTC. It codes for CASSALAGGFYEQYF.

This clonotype showed up many times. The chain uses TRBV10-2 and TRBJ2-5; TRBD2 agrees at 7 bases. The trim removed 5 bases at V and 5 bases at J, leaving 11 bases unmatched. Per the germline V gene, CDR1 is WSHSY and CDR2 is SAAADI. The CDR3 spans 15 residues. CDR3 nucleotide sequence: TGCGCCAGCAGTCCACATCTAGCGGACGGGGAGACCCAGTACTTC. This encodes CASSPHLADGETQYF.

This clonotype was observed at least ten times. The chain employs TRBV28 and TRBJ2-4; TRBD1 aligns across 9 bases. The length of the CDR3 is 17 residues. Germline CDR1 reads MDHEN; CDR2 reads SYDVKM. V was clipped by 0 bases and J by 8 bases; unmatched bases: 11. The CDR3 DNA reads TGTGCCAGCAGTTTATGGGACAGGGGATCTACAAAGGACATTCAGTACTTC. It is translated as CASSLWDRGSTKDIQYF.

This clonotype came up a few times. The chain is built from TRBV6-5 and TRBJ1-2; no firm D call. The CDR3 runs 13 residues. V lost 4 bases and J lost 1, with 7 bases in between. The germline gives CDR1 MNHEY, CDR2 SVGAGI. Here the CDR3 reads CASSLPDNYGYTF. The DNA for the CDR3 is TGTGCCAGCAGTTTGCCCGATAACTATGGCTACACCTTC.

Many counts were recorded for this clonotype. The chain joins TRBV27 to TRBJ2-4; the D is unclear. The germline CDR1 and CDR2 sequences are MNHEY and SMNVEV (reference sequence). The CDR3 length is 14 residues. V was cut by 6 bases and J by 0 bases, with 9 bases left in between. CDR3 nucleotides: TGTGCCAGCAGATCGGAGATAGCCAAAAACATTCAGTACTTC. Translation: CASRSEIAKNIQYF.

With respect to this clonotype: A read error may explain this, as a much larger clone is one base away. This sequence joins TRBV3-1 and TRBJ2-7; unclear D gene. The germline V gene has CDR1 LGHDT and CDR2 YNNKEL (reference sequence). This CDR3 contains 11 residues. CDR3 bases: TGTGCCAGCGGCCAAGGGTTTGAGCAGTACTTC. Its protein product is CASGQGFEQYF.

This clonotype was detected ten times or more. The genes are TRBV7-3 and TRBJ2-5; 8 positions match TRBD2. There are 16 residues in the CDR3. Per the germline V gene, CDR1 is SGHTA and CDR2 is FQGTGA. V shed 5 bases and J 5 bases; nucleotides not matched to a gene: 13. As DNA, the CDR3 is TGTGCCAGCAGCGATAAACGAGCGGGAGTTCGCGAGACCCAGTACTTC. Amino acid sequence: CASSDKRAGVRETQYF.

V gene TRBV7-8 combines with J gene TRBJ2-7; TRBD2 matches at 9 bases. The V gene's germline CDR1 is SGHVS and CDR2 FQNEAQ. V shed 5 bases, J shed 7 bases, and the junction held 9 bases outside the gene matches. The CDR3 contains 14 residues. The CDR3 protein is CASSPGTSRREQYF. The CDR3 nucleotides read TGTGCCAGCAGCCCGGGGACTAGCAGAAGGGAGCAGTACTTC.

The CDR3 nucleotides are TGCAGTGTCGCCAAGCGGGGCACAGATACGCAGTATTTT. Amino acid sequence: CSVAKRGTDTQYF. This chain joins TRBV20-1 and TRBJ2-3, with D perhaps TRBD2 (6 bases). V was trimmed by 7 bases and J by 1 base, leaving 12 bases between them. Germline V lookup: CDR1 DFQATT, CDR2 SNEGSKA (reference sequence). The CDR3 is 13 amino acids.

Ten or more counts support this clonotype. V usage is TRBV12-3 or TRBV12-4 and J usage is TRBJ2-2; tentatively, D is TRBD1 (5 bases). This CDR3 is 15 amino acids long. V gave up 2 bases and J gave up 4 bases, with 11 bases separating them. The CDR3 loop is CASSLRGSGTGELFF. The DNA for the CDR3 is TGTGCCAGCAGTTTAAGGGGCAGTGGCACCGGGGAGCTGTTTTTT.

The chain has TRBV7-9 and TRBJ1-4, with TRBD1 matching over 8 bases. Germline CDR1 and CDR2: SEHNR and FQNEAQ (reference sequence). The CDR3 has 19 residues. Trimming at V came to 5 bases and at J to 3 bases, leaving 17 bases not matched to a gene. The CDR3 sequence: CASSLSWTGWIAPNEKLFF. For the CDR3, the DNA is TGTGCCAGCAGCCTGAGCTGGACAGGGTGGATTGCGCCTAATGAAAAACTGTTTTTT. The whole variable domain, remainder taken from reference TRBV7-9 and TRBJ1-4, is DTGVSQNPRHKITKRGQNVTFRCDPISEHNRLYWYRQTLGQGPEFLTYFQNEAQLEKSRLLSDRFSAERPKGSFSTLEIQRTEQGDSAMYLCASSLSWTGWIAPNEKLFFGSGTQLSVL.

This clonotype was picked up many times. This chain uses TRBV2 with TRBJ2-7; 12 positions match TRBD2. CDR1 SNHLY and CDR2 FYNNEI come from the germline V gene. Trimming removed 6 bases from V and 2 bases from J; junction bases left unmatched: 8. CDR3 length equals 16 residues. CDR3: CASSRGTSGPTYEQYF. The CDR3 region has the DNA TGTGCCAGCAGCAGAGGGACTAGCGGGCCCACCTACGAGCAGTACTTC. Complete variable domain (other parts from reference TRBV2 and TRBJ2-7): EPEVTQTPSHQVTQMGQEVILRCVPISNHLYFYWYRQILGQKVEFLVSFYNNEISEKSEIFDDQFSVERPDGSNFTLKIRSTKLEDSAMYFCASSRGTSGPTYEQYFGPGTRLTVT.

This clonotype has at least ten counts. This rearrangement joins TRBV6-1 to TRBJ1-2; D gene uncertain. Trimming took 4 bases from V and 0 from J, leaving 12 bases between them. Germline V lookup: CDR1 MNHNS, CDR2 SASEGT. This CDR3 region has 15 residues. CDR3 sequence: CASSALVMANYGYTF. In nucleotides, the CDR3 is TGTGCCAGCAGTGCCCTGGTTATGGCTAACTATGGCTACACCTTC.

This clonotype occurred many times. The gene calls are TRBV12-3 or TRBV12-4 and TRBJ1-1; tentatively, D is TRBD1 (6 bases). CDR3 length equals 15 residues. V lost 6 bases, J lost 5 bases, and 19 bases lay in between. For the CDR3, the DNA is TGTGCCAGCAGCCTGGGGGGGCGGGAGAGGACTGAAGCTTTCTTT. Protein sequence: CASSLGGRERTEAFF.

This clonotype came up many times. The rearrangement uses TRBV10-3 and TRBJ2-7; the match to TRBD2 covers 10 bases. Per the germline V gene, CDR1 is ENHRY and CDR2 is SYGVKD. J was trimmed by 0 bases and V by 6 bases; bases with no gene match: 5. The CDR3 has 15 amino acids. The CDR3 reads CAISTSGTSSYEQYF. In DNA form, the CDR3 reads TGTGCCATCAGCACTAGCGGGACAAGCTCCTACGAGCAGTACTTC.

This clonotype was observed at least ten times. V and J are TRBV6-9 and TRBJ1-1; 7 bases align to TRBD1. This CDR3 contains 15 residues. The trim removed 3 bases at V and 6 bases at J, leaving 10 bases unmatched. In germline, CDR1 is MNHGY, CDR2 SVAAGI. The CDR3 is CASSYSQAGGSEAFF. The CDR3, as DNA: TGTGCCAGCAGTTACTCACAGGCAGGGGGATCTGAAGCTTTCTTT.

Many counts were recorded for this clonotype. Here the CDR3 DNA reads TGCAGTGCTAGAGATCATGAGAAAGCGCACACTGAAGCTTTCTTT. It yields the protein CSARDHEKAHTEAFF. V is TRBV20-1 and J is TRBJ1-1, with no clear D. The CDR3 totals 15 residues. Germline CDR1 reads DFQATT; CDR2 reads SNEGSKA (reference sequence). V was shortened by 0 bases and J by 3 bases, with 14 bases between the two germline ends.

The table lists this clonotype with a few counts. The chain couples TRBV24-1 to TRBJ2-4; D unclear. CDR3 length equals 15 residues. Germline V gene data show CDR1 as KGHDR and CDR2 as SFDVKD. The ends were cut back, 3 bases at V and 1 base at J, with 9 bases in the middle. The CDR3 region is CATSDPQIAKNIQYF. In nucleotides, the CDR3 is TGTGCCACCAGTGATCCCCAGATTGCCAAAAACATTCAGTACTTC.

The chain carries TRBV28 and TRBJ2-5; 8 nucleotides agree with TRBD1. CDR1 and CDR2 from the germline V gene are MDHEN and SYDVKM. V gave up 6 bases and J gave up 5 bases; unmatched junction bases: 8. The CDR3 is 14 amino acids. The CDR3 bases are TGTGCCAGCAGGCCCCAGGGGGCTGGGGAGACCCAGTACTTC. Translated: CASRPQGAGETQYF.

CDR3 residues: CASSFRDRGPYEQYF. For the CDR3, the DNA is TGTGCCAGCAGTTTTAGGGACAGGGGCCCCTACGAGCAGTACTTC. The rearrangement uses TRBV27 and TRBJ2-7; 10 nucleotides match TRBD1. From germline, CDR1 is MNHEY and CDR2 SMNVEV (reference sequence). The CDR3 spans 15 residues. J was trimmed by 2 bases and V by 3 bases; bases with no gene match: 4.

This clonotype was recorded many times. The chain links TRBV11-2 to TRBJ2-2, with D possibly being TRBD2 (6 bases). The germline V and J ends were trimmed by 3 bases and 0 bases, with 17 bases remaining between them. Germline CDR1 SGHAT, CDR2 FQNNGV. The CDR3 contains 18 residues. CDR3 in DNA: TGTGCCAGCAGCTTCCCTGCCGGGGGAAATCCGAACACCGGGGAGCTGTTTTTT. Amino acid sequence: CASSFPAGGNPNTGELFF.

This clonotype has more than one count but fewer than ten. The chain joins TRBV19 to TRBJ1-5, with 7 positions matching TRBD1. Trimming cost V 7 bases and J 4 bases; bases outside gene matches: 7. Looked up from germline, CDR1 is LNHDA and CDR2 is SQIVND (reference sequence). CDR3 length: 14 residues. CDR3 in amino acids: CASKGGSENQPQHF. The DNA for the CDR3 is TGTGCCAGTAAAGGGGGCTCGGAGAATCAGCCCCAGCATTTT.

A remark on this clonotype: No conserved phenylalanine or tryptophan ends this CDR3, so it is likely a read error. The chain is built from TRBV20-1 and TRBJ2-7, with 9 bases lining up with TRBD1. Trimming took 1 base from V and 0 from J; bases not matched to a gene: 16. CDR3 length: 19 residues. Germline V gene sequence: CDR1 DFQATT, CDR2 SNEGSKA (reference sequence). The CDR3 DNA sequence: TGCAGTGCTAGAGGATCCGGGACAGGGAGATTGAAGAGCTCCTACGAGCAGTACTCC. Translated, it gives CSARGSGTGRLKSSYEQYS.

Of note for this clonotype: Just one base apart from a much larger clone, this may be a read error. This chain uses TRBV12-3 or TRBV12-4 with TRBJ1-1; D unclear. Trimming pared 9 bases from V and 3 bases from J, leaving 14 bases between. This CDR3 contains 13 residues. CDR3 in amino acids: CARRLLFDTEAFF. CDR3 coding DNA: TGTGCCAGGAGGCTCCTATTTGACACTGAAGCTTTCTTT.

This clonotype was counted only a few times. The genes are TRBV12-3 or TRBV12-4 and TRBJ2-4; 9 positions agree with TRBD2. There are 18 residues in the CDR3. J was trimmed by 0 bases and V by 2 bases; bases with no gene match: 8. CDR3 region: CASSLRGLAGLAKNIQYF. In nucleotides, the CDR3 is TGTGCCAGCAGTTTAAGAGGGCTAGCGGGACTAGCCAAAAACATTCAGTACTTC.